This T cell receptor beta chain was sequenced in a study of chemoradiotherapy in HPV16-positive cancers. At the level of the study: A couple of HPV16-positive patients' cells yielded candidate HPV-specific clones and common motifs. Regarding the study as a whole: During treatment, candidate HPV-specific clones and E7-related motifs expanded in tumor.

This table comes from immunoSEQ multiplex PCR, and its TCRdb copy is limited to in-frame clones, with some not included. The sample shows 25,000 to 30,000 clones, over 90% of them seen only once. Repeated repertoire sampling spanned the course of chemoradiotherapy. To note about this clone: The antigen is unknown.

The specimen was blood, collected from a patient who underwent chemoradiotherapy. This clonotype was obtained from a human donor with HPV-associated anogenital cancer.

The CDR3 here is CASSLILHGTQGNTIYF. CDR3 DNA: TGTGCCAGCAGCTTAATCCTCCACGGGACACAAGGAAACACCATATATTTT. The rearrangement links TRBV7-6 to TRBJ1-3, with D possibly matching TRBD1 (6 bases). The CDR3 covers 17 residues. The V gene's germline CDR1 is SGHVS and CDR2 FNYEAQ. The ends were cut back, 2 bases at V and 4 bases at J, with 18 bases in the middle. Based on the CDR3 plus reference TRBV7-6 and TRBJ1-3, the full variable domain is GAGVSQSPRYKVTKRGQDVALRCDPISGHVSLYWYRQALGQGPEFLTYFNYEAQQDKSGLPNDRFSAERPEGSISTLTIQRTEQRDSAMYRCASSLILHGTQGNTIYFGEGSWLTVV.